Each of the 23 T cell receptor beta chains below was sequenced from the same sample in a study of blood T cell repertoires in COVID-19. This table comes from immunoSEQ multiplex PCR, and its TCRdb copy is limited to in-frame clones, with some not included. The table has around 83,000 clones, about 84% seen once. Sequencing was performed on peripheral blood. The receptor source for this set is a woman in her 70s with acute or convalescent COVID-19.

The genes are TRBV9 and TRBJ2-1; 8 bases map to TRBD2. There are 15 residues in the CDR3. Germline V gives CDR1 SGDLS, CDR2 YYNGEE. With 0 bases clipped from V and 7 bases from J, the junction kept 6 bases outside the gene matches. The CDR3 sequence is CASSVEGLGWNEQFF. The CDR3 bases are TGTGCCAGCAGCGTAGAGGGACTAGGGTGGAATGAGCAGTTCTTC.

The chain employs TRBV12-3 or TRBV12-4 and TRBJ2-4; 9 bases line up with TRBD1. The CDR3 is 13 residues long. Trimming at V came to 7 bases and at J to 9 bases, leaving 7 bases not matched to a gene. The CDR3 DNA follows: TGTGCCAGCATGGGACAGGGAGAGGCCATTCAGTACTTC. Translated: CASMGQGEAIQYF.

The chain carries TRBV5-4 and TRBJ1-1, with 8 nucleotides matching TRBD1. From germline, CDR1 is SGHNT and CDR2 YYREEE (reference sequence). With 2 bases clipped from V and 8 bases from J, the junction kept 11 bases outside the gene matches. This CDR3 contains 15 residues. The CDR3 here is CASSLGQGGQSEAFF. The CDR3, as DNA: TGTGCCAGCAGCTTAGGACAGGGTGGTCAGTCAGAAGCTTTCTTT.

The V gene is TRBV5-4, the J gene TRBJ1-5; possibly TRBD1 for D (5 bases). V lost 0 bases and J lost 5, with 15 bases in between. Germline-derived CDR1 and CDR2 are SGHNT and YYREEE (reference sequence). This CDR3 is built from 16 residues. CDR3 protein: CASSLDGSGGDQPQHF. DNA of the CDR3: TGTGCCAGCAGCTTGGACGGCTCCGGGGGAGATCAGCCCCAGCATTTT.

CDR3 loop: CASSWSGVTDTQYF. CDR3 DNA sequence: TGTGCCAGCAGTTGGAGCGGGGTCACAGATACGCAGTATTTT. V usage is TRBV28 and J usage is TRBJ2-3; TRBD2 agrees at 7 bases. Germline values: CDR1 MDHEN, CDR2 SYDVKM. The CDR3 consists of 14 residues. V shed 4 bases, J shed 2 bases, and the junction held 3 bases outside the gene matches.

The chain uses TRBV21-1 and TRBJ2-3; the table assigns TRBD2, which was not confirmed against the DNA. TRBV21-1 is a listed pseudogene. There are 16 residues in the CDR3. The CDR3 is CASTSRNTSATDTQYF. The CDR3 region has the DNA TGTGCCAGCACCTCAAGGAACACTAGCGCCACAGATACGCAGTATTTT.

The gene calls are TRBV12-5 and TRBJ2-2, with 8 bases lining up with TRBD1. The CDR3 spans 15 residues. V was clipped by 0 bases and J by 4 bases; unmatched bases: 1. CDR1 and CDR2 from the germline V gene are LGHNT and FRNRAP. CDR3 sequence: CASGLVTGGTGELFF. In DNA, the CDR3 is TGTGCTAGTGGTTTGGTAACAGGGGGCACCGGGGAGCTGTTTTTT.

The CDR3 spells CATSDFGGYPNTGELFF. The CDR3 DNA reads TGTGCCACCAGTGATTTCGGAGGGTACCCGAACACCGGGGAGCTGTTTTTT. The chain recombines TRBV24-1 with TRBJ2-2; weak D call: TRBD2 (6 bases). Germline assignment: CDR1 KGHDR and CDR2 SFDVKD. V shed 1 base and J shed 0 bases, with 11 bases lying between them. The CDR3 totals 17 residues.

This chain connects TRBV14 to TRBJ2-7; 8 nucleotides agree with TRBD2. The CDR3 extends over 15 amino acids. V lost 2 bases and J lost 1; bases outside the gene matches: 4. Germline-derived CDR1 and CDR2 are SGHDN and FVKESK. CDR3 protein: CASSQSGGISYEQYV. In DNA, the CDR3 is TGTGCCAGCAGCCAAAGCGGGGGAATTTCCTACGAGCAGTACGTC.

The chain's CDR3 is CASSAGSYGYTF. CDR3 coding DNA: TGTGCCAGCAGCGCTGGCAGCTATGGCTACACCTTC. V gene TRBV6-5 combines with J gene TRBJ1-2; D remains ambiguous. There are 12 residues in the CDR3. The V and J ends lost 6 bases and 4 bases respectively, with 9 bases between them. Germline-derived CDR1 and CDR2 are MNHEY and SVGAGI.

This rearrangement joins TRBV5-8 to TRBJ2-1; the match to TRBD1 covers 9 bases. Germline V gene data show CDR1 as SGHTS and CDR2 as YDEGEE. The CDR3 covers 15 residues. V shed 5 bases, J shed 2 bases, and the junction held 5 bases outside the gene matches. The CDR3 loop reads CASSLGTGTYNEQFF. In DNA, the CDR3 is TGTGCCAGCAGTCTCGGGACAGGGACCTACAATGAGCAGTTCTTC.

The rearrangement joins TRBV19 to TRBJ1-2; D unresolved. The V end lost 3 bases, the J end lost 3 bases, and 11 bases lay between the germline ends. The CDR3 consists of 14 residues. Germline CDR1 and CDR2: LNHDA and SQIVND (reference sequence). CDR3 sequence (DNA): TGTGCCAGTAGTATGGCCGAGGCGTACTATGGCTACACCTTC. Its protein is CASSMAEAYYGYTF.

The genes are TRBV15 and TRBJ2-2; TRBD2 agrees at 10 bases. The CDR3 spans 18 residues. Germline CDR1 reads LNHNV; CDR2 reads YYDKDF (reference sequence). The trim removed 1 base at V and 7 bases at J, leaving 12 bases unmatched. The CDR3 protein is CATSRGQSGGAWVGELFF. Written as DNA, the CDR3 is TGTGCCACCAGCAGAGGGCAAAGCGGGGGGGCCTGGGTCGGGGAGCTGTTTTTT.

The J gene is TRBJ2-7, the V gene TRBV28, with 9 bases lining up with TRBD1. J gave up 7 bases and V 4 bases, and 8 bases lay outside the gene matches. The germline V gene encodes CDR1 MDHEN and CDR2 SYDVKM. The CDR3 spans 14 residues. CDR3 region: CASSSTTGGWEQYV. Here the CDR3 DNA reads TGTGCCAGCAGTTCCACGACAGGGGGGTGGGAGCAGTACGTC.

The chain has TRBV7-9 and TRBJ2-6, with 7 bases matching TRBD2. V lost 8 bases to trimming and J lost 5 bases; unmatched junction nucleotides: 21. CDR1 and CDR2 from the germline V gene are SEHNR and FQNEAQ (reference sequence). The CDR3 is 19 residues long. The CDR3 loop is CASLEGRDYLPSRANVLTF. CDR3 nucleotides: TGTGCCAGCTTGGAGGGGCGGGACTATCTTCCCTCAAGGGCCAACGTCCTGACTTTC.

This clone was counted once. The CDR3 is CASSQEAEAEAFF. The CDR3 region has the DNA TGCGCCAGCAGCCAAGAGGCGGAGGCTGAAGCTTTCTTT. The rearrangement links TRBV4-1 to TRBJ1-1; D is undetermined. Trimming removed 0 bases from V and 6 bases from J, with 8 bases in between. This CDR3 is built from 13 residues. The germline gives CDR1 MGHRA, CDR2 YSYEKL.

The chain combines TRBV5-1 with TRBJ2-1, with TRBD2 matching over 9 bases. CDR1 and CDR2 from the germline V gene are SGHRS and YFSETQ. The V segment lost 4 bases and the J segment 8 bases; nucleotides outside the gene matches: 10. CDR3 size: 15 residues. The CDR3 reads CASSTEGTSTDEQFF. CDR3 coding DNA: TGCGCCAGCAGCACGGAGGGGACTAGCACGGATGAGCAGTTCTTC. Combining the CDR3 with reference TRBV5-1 and TRBJ2-1 gives the whole variable domain KAGVTQTPRYLIKTRGQQVTLSCSPISGHRSVSWYQQTPGQGLQFLFEYFSETQRNKGNFPGRFSGRQFSNSRSEMNVSTLELGDSALYLCASSTEGTSTDEQFFGPGTRLTVL.

The chain carries TRBV5-6 and TRBJ1-1; D unclear. The germline gives CDR1 SGHDT, CDR2 YYEEEE. This CDR3 region has 11 residues. The germline V and J ends were trimmed by 2 bases and 5 bases, with 4 bases remaining between them. CDR3 residues: CASSFLTEAFF. CDR3 DNA sequence: TGTGCCAGCAGCTTTCTGACTGAAGCTTTCTTT.

The sample holds a few counts of this clone. CDR3 loop: CASSPLVRSENTEAFF. As DNA, the CDR3 is TGTGCCAGCTCACCCCTCGTGAGGAGTGAGAACACTGAAGCTTTCTTT. V gene TRBV18 combines with J gene TRBJ1-1; D unresolved. The CDR3 length is 16 residues. The V gene lost 3 bases and the J gene lost 1 base, with 15 bases spanning the gap. The germline V gene has CDR1 KGHSH and CDR2 LQKENI.

Here the CDR3 DNA reads TGTGCCAGCATTAGGACAGGGGAATATAATTCACCCCTCCACTTT. Its translation: CASIRTGEYNSPLHF. This rearrangement joins TRBV28 to TRBJ1-6, with 9 bases that match TRBD1. Per the germline V gene, CDR1 is MDHEN and CDR2 is SYDVKM. V was clipped by 7 bases and J by 4 bases; unmatched bases: 5. CDR3 size: 15 residues.

The V gene is TRBV4-3, the J gene TRBJ2-1, with 7 bases fitting TRBD2. The CDR3 runs 15 residues. The trim removed 0 bases at V and 4 bases at J, leaving 3 bases unmatched. CDR1 LGHNA and CDR2 YSLEER come from the germline V gene. The CDR3 DNA is TGCGCCAGCAGCCAAGAGGCGGGAGCTTACAATGAGCAGTTCTTC. Its protein is CASSQEAGAYNEQFF.

CDR3 in amino acids: CASSQNPGNNSPLHF. CDR3 nucleotides: TGTGCCAGCAGCCAGAACCCGGGTAATAATTCACCCCTCCACTTT. This chain connects TRBV16 to TRBJ1-6; D is ambiguous. The germline V gene has CDR1 KGHSY and CDR2 FQNENV. CDR3 length: 15 amino acids. V was trimmed by 3 bases and J by 5 bases, leaving 11 bases between them.

The genes are TRBV3-1 (or the pseudogene TRBV3-2) and TRBJ2-3, with 9 bases identical to TRBD1. This CDR3 comprises 15 residues. With V trimmed by 4 bases and J by 1 base, 3 bases remained unmatched. Per the germline V gene, CDR1 is LGHDT and CDR2 is YNNKEL (reference sequence). The CDR3 nucleotides read TGTGCCAGCAGCCGAGGACAGGGGCGCACAGATACGCAGTATTTT. It translates to CASSRGQGRTDTQYF.